These 27 T cell receptor beta chains originate from one sample sequenced in a study of post-analysis software for immune sequencing data. Study observations and caveats: A few TRBV segments appeared more often in patients than in controls, and TRBV5-6, TRBV5-1 and TRBV20-1 were among these.

No antigen has been assigned to these receptors. Unique molecular identifiers had been added to the TCR beta cDNA libraries. TCRdb reanalysed the PCR reads using MiXCR and keeps one entry per CDR3 protein. The repertoire has 750,000 to 950,000 distinct CDR3 sequences, approximately 50% of them found once; the top ten carry about 4.8%. Material for sequencing was blood. These receptors all come from a girl aged 10-17 years with multiple sclerosis.

The chain recombines TRBV10-3 with TRBJ2-5, with TRBD2 identical over 10 bases. Germline CDR1 and CDR2: ENHRY and SYGVKD. CDR3 length equals 17 residues. V lost 3 bases to trimming and J lost 2 bases; unmatched junction nucleotides: 9. The CDR3 nucleotides are TGTGCCATCAGTGACCTAGGGCCTAGCGGGGGACAAGAGACCCAGTACTTC. Protein sequence: CAISDLGPSGGQETQYF.

The rearrangement uses TRBV10-3 and TRBJ2-1, with D perhaps being TRBD1 or TRBD2 (6 bases each). Germline CDR1 is ENHRY and CDR2 is SYGVKD. The CDR3 runs 17 residues. Trimming pared 1 base from V and 8 bases from J, leaving 21 bases between. CDR3 residues: CAISELSGAGYVDEQFF. The CDR3 DNA sequence: TGTGCCATCAGTGAGTTATCGGGGGCTGGGTACGTAGATGAGCAGTTCTTC.

The rearrangement links TRBV15 to TRBJ1-1; D unresolved. The CDR3 spans 16 residues. In germline, CDR1 is LNHNV, CDR2 YYDKDF (reference sequence). V was trimmed by 1 base and J by 1 base, leaving 13 bases between them. The CDR3: CATSRGWSPGNTEAFF. CDR3 nucleotides: TGTGCCACCAGCAGAGGGTGGAGCCCAGGGAACACTGAAGCTTTCTTT.

The chain employs TRBV5-5 and TRBJ2-3; D unclear. Germline CDR1 and CDR2: SGHKS and YYEKEE (reference sequence). CDR3 length equals 16 residues. V gave up 1 base and J gave up 0 bases, with 12 bases separating them. The DNA of the CDR3 is TGTGCCAGCAGCTTGAGGTATCCCAAGAGCACAGATACGCAGTATTTT. This sequence encodes CASSLRYPKSTDTQYF.

The chain uses TRBV6-1 and TRBJ2-3, with 9 positions matching TRBD1. This CDR3 comprises 16 residues. The germline V gene encodes CDR1 MNHNS and CDR2 SASEGT. With 6 bases clipped from V and 4 bases from J, the junction kept 11 bases outside the gene matches. CDR3 sequence (DNA): TGTGCCAGCAGGCTCCGGACAGGGGCCATCTCAGATACGCAGTATTTT. Its translation: CASRLRTGAISDTQYF.

V usage is TRBV7-8 and J usage is TRBJ2-1, with D perhaps TRBD2 (5 bases). Per germline, CDR1 SGHVS and CDR2 FQNEAQ. CDR3 length: 15 residues. V lost 7 bases, J lost 5 bases, and 18 bases lay in between. CDR3 bases: TGTGCCAGCACCCGAGGGTGGGCAGCCAACAATGAGCAGTTCTTC. It codes for CASTRGWAANNEQFF.

The chain joins TRBV4-1 to TRBJ1-1; 10 bases map to TRBD1. Germline V gives CDR1 MGHRA, CDR2 YSYEKL. There are 18 residues in the CDR3. Trimming removed 2 bases from V and 5 bases from J; junction bases left unmatched: 14. CDR3: CASSQLPLTRDRGTEAFF. In DNA, the CDR3 is TGCGCCAGCAGCCAATTGCCACTAACCCGGGACAGGGGAACTGAAGCTTTCTTT.

The chain carries TRBV12-3 or TRBV12-4 and TRBJ2-5; the D gene is possibly TRBD1 (6 bases). The J call may be in error: the DNA end matches TRBJ2-7 better. The CDR3 extends over 15 amino acids. The CDR3 DNA is TGTGCCAGCAGTTTAAGTGATGGGGGCCGAAACGAGCAGTACTTC. This translates into CASSLSDGGRNEQYF.

This clonotype has a single count. J is TRBJ2-7 and V is TRBV7-8; either TRBD1 or TRBD2 may supply D (6 bases each). The CDR3 totals 14 residues. The germline V gene has CDR1 SGHVS and CDR2 FQNEAQ. V was clipped by 6 bases and J by 5 bases, with 17 bases between them. CDR3 in amino acids: CASSSQGGAHEQYF. DNA of the CDR3: TGTGCCAGCAGTTCACAGGGAGGCGCCCACGAGCAGTACTTC.

This rearrangement joins TRBV4-1 to TRBJ2-1; D is unclear. Germline V CDR1 and CDR2: MGHRA, YSYEKL. The CDR3 consists of 13 residues. V was pared by 2 bases and J by 10 bases, with 12 bases between. DNA of the CDR3: TGCGCCAGCAGCCAACCCGTATTAGGAGAGCAGTTCTTC. It translates to CASSQPVLGEQFF.

The chain links TRBV20-1 to TRBJ1-1; D is possibly TRBD1 (5 bases). The CDR3 sequence is 13 residues long. The V gene's germline CDR1 is DFQATT and CDR2 SNEGSKA (reference sequence). The V end was cut by 3 bases, the J end by 4 bases, with 12 bases between. The CDR3 here is CSASGQGGTEAFF. CDR3 coding DNA: TGCAGTGCTAGTGGTCAGGGAGGCACTGAAGCTTTCTTT.

This chain joins TRBV6-1 and TRBJ2-3; 10 bases are a match to TRBD2. V lost 4 bases to trimming and J lost 3 bases; unmatched junction nucleotides: 7. Germline V gene sequence: CDR1 MNHNS, CDR2 SASEGT. This CDR3 has 16 residues. The CDR3 is CASSGSAGGRTDTQYF. CDR3 DNA: TGTGCCAGCAGTGGGTCAGCGGGAGGGCGGACAGATACGCAGTATTTT.

The chain recombines TRBV7-9 with TRBJ1-2; D ambiguous. Between the trimmed V and J ends, which lost 5 bases and 8 bases, there was a span of 18 bases. The CDR3 contains 14 residues. The V gene's germline CDR1 is SEHNR and CDR2 FQNEAQ (reference sequence). The CDR3 DNA is TGTGCCAGCAGCGTACCTGCACAGATAGGCGGCTACACCTTC. This translates into CASSVPAQIGGYTF.

Only a few counts were recorded for this clonotype. This chain links TRBV6-2 or TRBV6-3 with TRBJ2-7, with 9 bases matching TRBD1. The CDR3 is 14 amino acids. Germline V gene data show CDR1 as MNHEY and CDR2 as SVGEGT. Trimming cost V 0 bases and J 6 bases; bases outside gene matches: 3. The CDR3 nucleotides read TGTGCCAGCAGTTACTCGGGGACAGGGACCGAGCAGTACTTC. Translation gives CASSYSGTGTEQYF.

The V and J genes are TRBV5-1 and TRBJ2-1; 11 bases align to TRBD2. The ends lost 2 bases at V and 3 bases at J; junction bases unmatched: 10. Germline V CDR1 and CDR2: SGHRS, YFSETQ. This CDR3 has 18 residues. The CDR3 DNA is TGCGCCAGCAGCTTCCTAGCTAGCGGGGGGTTAAACTACAATGAGCAGTTCTTC. It specifies CASSFLASGGLNYNEQFF. The entire variable domain, with the rest obtained from reference TRBV5-1 and TRBJ2-1, is as follows: KAGVTQTPRYLIKTRGQQVTLSCSPISGHRSVSWYQQTPGQGLQFLFEYFSETQRNKGNFPGRFSGRQFSNSRSEMNVSTLELGDSALYLCASSFLASGGLNYNEQFFGPGTRLTVL.

The chain is built from TRBV27 and TRBJ1-2; D uncertain. Germline lookup yields CDR1 MNHEY and CDR2 SMNVEV (reference sequence). Trimming shortened V by 7 bases and J by 2 bases, and 11 bases separated the two germline ends. The CDR3 totals 13 residues. The CDR3 sequence is CASKDVSNYGYTF. CDR3 in DNA: TGTGCCAGCAAGGACGTTTCGAACTATGGCTACACCTTC.

J is TRBJ2-3 and V is TRBV7-3; TRBD2 is a possible D gene (6 bases). CDR3 size: 16 residues. The germline V gene encodes CDR1 SGHTA and CDR2 FQGTGA. The V end was cut by 5 bases, the J end by 2 bases, with 17 bases between. The CDR3 DNA reads as TGTGCCAGCAGCCCCGGGACTTCTACTTCCACAGATACGCAGTATTTT. Amino acids: CASSPGTSTSTDTQYF.

DNA of the CDR3: TGCGCCAGCATTGGAAACTACGGCGCCAAAAACATTCAGTACTTC. It yields the protein CASIGNYGAKNIQYF. The rearrangement joins TRBV10-2 to TRBJ2-4; D is ambiguous. The V gene lost 7 bases and the J gene lost 1 base, with 14 bases spanning the gap. The CDR3 length is 15 residues. Germline V lookup: CDR1 WSHSY, CDR2 SAAADI.

This chain links TRBV7-9 with TRBJ2-5, with D possibly matching TRBD1 (5 bases). The J call is uncertain, as TRBJ2-7 better fits the DNA end. The CDR3 loop spans 13 amino acids. The V gene's germline CDR1 is SEHNR and CDR2 FQNEAQ (reference sequence). DNA of the CDR3: TGTGCCAGCAGCTTAGTGTTCAGGGACGAGCAGTACTTC. This gives the protein CASSLVFRDEQYF.

This clonotype appeared a few times. This sequence joins TRBV6-5 and TRBJ2-3; D is uncertain. V was clipped by 6 bases and J by 13 bases, with 20 bases between them. Germline assignment: CDR1 MNHEY and CDR2 SVGAGI. The CDR3 is 13 amino acids. The CDR3 coding sequence is TGTGCCAGCAGCAGCAAGGGCTCCCTCGAGGAGTATTTT. This encodes CASSSKGSLEEYF.

The CDR3 sequence is CCSLEGKRYNEQFF. The CDR3 DNA is TGCTGCTCCCTGGAGGGTAAGCGGTACAATGAGCAGTTCTTC. The V gene is TRBV29-1, the J gene TRBJ2-1, with D possibly matching TRBD2 (6 bases). The CDR3 spans 14 residues. Per germline, CDR1 SQVTM and CDR2 ANQGSEA.

The V gene is TRBV7-9, the J gene TRBJ2-4; 7 bases map to TRBD2. V shed 3 bases and J 8 bases; nucleotides not matched to a gene: 7. The CDR3 contains 14 residues. The germline V gene encodes CDR1 SEHNR and CDR2 FQNEAQ (reference sequence). The CDR3 DNA reads as TGTGCCAGCAGCTTGGGGGGGTCCGGGGACATTCAGTACTTC. Translation: CASSLGGSGDIQYF. Full variable domain (missing parts from reference TRBV7-9 and TRBJ2-4): DTGVSQNPRHKITKRGQNVTFRCDPISEHNRLYWYRQTLGQGPEFLTYFQNEAQLEKSRLLSDRFSAERPKGSFSTLEIQRTEQGDSAMYLCASSLGGSGDIQYFGAGTRLSVL.

The rearrangement joins TRBV21-1 to TRBJ2-7; TRBD1, the table's D call, was not compared with the DNA. TRBV21-1 is shown as a pseudogene. This CDR3 region has 15 residues. The CDR3 DNA sequence: TGTGCCAGCAGCAAGGGACAGGCTCACTCCTACGAGCAGTACTTC. This codes for CASSKGQAHSYEQYF.

J is TRBJ1-1 and V is TRBV28, with 12 bases matching TRBD1. V trimming: 9 bases; J trimming: 4 bases; junction bases outside the gene matches: 21. Germline V gene sequence: CDR1 MDHEN, CDR2 SYDVKM. The CDR3 runs 19 residues. CDR3 in DNA: TGTGCCAGTAGTCGCGTCACTCCGGGACAGGGGGCGGGCGGCACTGAAGCTTTCTTT. Protein product: CASSRVTPGQGAGGTEAFF.

This clonotype was seen only a few times. The V and J genes are TRBV12-3 or TRBV12-4 and TRBJ2-7; D not certain. Trimming took 3 bases from V and 2 from J, leaving 11 bases between them. This CDR3 has 14 residues. CDR3 residues: CASSFSNRPYEQYF. CDR3 DNA: TGTGCCAGCAGTTTTTCGAACAGACCCTACGAGCAGTACTTC.

The chain recombines TRBV7-9 with TRBJ2-1, with TRBD1 matching 8 bases. The J segment lost 9 bases and the V segment lost 4 bases, leaving 14 bases of the junction unmatched. The germline gives CDR1 SEHNR, CDR2 FQNEAQ (reference sequence). CDR3 size: 16 residues. The CDR3, as DNA: TGTGCCAGCAGCTCCGAGCCGGGACAGGTGCAGGCTGAGCAGTTCTTC. Translated, it gives CASSSEPGQVQAEQFF.

V gene TRBV7-6 combines with J gene TRBJ1-5; D remains unclear. The CDR3 sequence is 13 residues long. CDR1 and CDR2 (germline): SGHVS, FNYEAQ. V gave up 2 bases and J gave up 3 bases, with 5 bases separating them. The CDR3 nucleotides read TGTGCCAGCAGCTTATTCGTCAATCAGCCCCAGCATTTT. As protein: CASSLFVNQPQHF.